The clone carrying this T cell receptor beta chain was picked up a small number of times. Its antigen is currently unknown. This CDR3 comprises 15 residues. In germline, CDR1 is SGHRS, CDR2 YFSETQ. V lost 4 bases, J lost 1 base, and 7 bases stayed unmatched. Template switching supplied a universal primer site; unique molecular identifiers were carried on the cDNA. Each CDR3 protein gets one entry after TCRdb re-called the 5' RACE reads with MiXCR. Of fewer than 650,000 distinct CDR3 sequences listed, less than 9% are singletons. This sample is drawn from a study of identical twins. Overall study results and limits: Cord blood beta clonotypes that were abundant carried fewer insertions, and memory repertoires showed no such trend. A cross-sectional statistical analysis, not follow-up of the same donors, supported the conclusions. The models gave estimates that fell short of the out-of-frame TCR alpha sharing seen in monozygotic twins.

These data were likewise used in another study, on yellow fever vaccine responses in identical twins.

This chain connects TRBV5-1 to TRBJ1-1, with 7 bases fitting TRBD1. The TCR sequence derives from a woman aged 18-29 years in good health. The source material was PBMCs. Here the CDR3 DNA reads TGCGCCAGCAGCCCAGGGGGGGCCCCGAACACTGAAGCTTTCTTT. This encodes CASSPGGAPNTEAFF.